The 21 T cell receptor beta chains reported below all come from one sample, sequenced in a study of metastatic and nonmetastatic thyroid tumors. Thyroid surgery was performed in patients who had received no treatment beforehand. TCRdb reprocessed the PCR reads using MiXCR. The top ten clones hold roughly 11% of a sample with 9,000 to 15,000 clones, 25% to 40% of them seen once. Sequenced input: tumor tissue. These receptors were taken from a female donor with papillary thyroid cancer or a benign thyroid nodule (not recorded which). Some clones in this sample may be carry-over from other donors' samples.

The CDR3, as DNA: TGTGCCAGCGACTCCTCCCGCTACGAGCAGTACTTC. It is translated as CASDSSRYEQYF. The chain couples TRBV28 to TRBJ2-7; no clear D gene. Trimming shortened V by 8 bases and J by 3 bases, and 11 bases separated the two germline ends. CDR3 size: 12 residues. CDR1 MDHEN and CDR2 SYDVKM come from the germline V gene.

This clone was observed at least ten times. The chain uses TRBV5-4 and TRBJ2-7; TRBD2 agrees at 9 bases. With 4 bases clipped from V and 3 bases from J, the junction kept 11 bases outside the gene matches. This CDR3 has 16 residues. Germline CDR1 and CDR2: SGHNT and YYREEE (reference sequence). The DNA of the CDR3 is TGTGCCAGCAGCCCCCGAGGTAGCGGGAGATTCTACGAGCAGTACTTC. Its translation is CASSPRGSGRFYEQYF.

The chain is built from TRBV7-8 and TRBJ1-5; 8 bases agree with TRBD1. V trimming: 2 bases; J trimming: 6 bases; junction bases outside the gene matches: 6. The CDR3 loop spans 15 amino acids. Germline V CDR1 and CDR2: SGHVS, FQNEAQ. The CDR3 loop is CASSLSGQVGQPQHF. The CDR3 coding sequence is TGTGCCAGCAGCTTATCGGGACAGGTCGGTCAGCCCCAGCATTTT.

Judged by abundance, this clone is medium-sized (0.01 to 0.1%). The chain uses TRBV12-3 or TRBV12-4 and TRBJ2-5; possibly TRBD1 for D (5 bases). The V end lost 3 bases, the J end lost 2 bases, and 10 bases lay between the germline ends. The CDR3 is made up of 14 amino acids. The CDR3: CASSLPDTQETQYF. The CDR3 nucleotides are TGTGCCAGCAGTTTGCCGGACACTCAAGAGACCCAGTACTTC.

A remark on this clone: The germline gene is not matched at one end of the junction; a read error may be the cause. The CDR3 is CASSPTTSTHTQYF. The CDR3 coding sequence is TGTGCCAGCAGTCCGACTACTTCCACACATACGCAGTATTTT. The chain carries TRBV7-2 and TRBJ2-3; possible D gene TRBD2, 5 bases. The germline CDR1 and CDR2 sequences are SGHTA and FQGNSA. This CDR3 is built from 14 residues.

This sequence joins TRBV11-2 and TRBJ2-7; D remains unclear. In germline, CDR1 is SGHAT, CDR2 FQNNGV. There are 12 residues in the CDR3. Trimming stripped 3 bases from V and 6 bases from J, with 9 bases between. CDR3: CASSFAPGEQYF. CDR3 sequence (DNA): TGTGCCAGCAGCTTCGCCCCCGGCGAGCAGTACTTC.

This clone has ten or more counts. The chain carries TRBV12-3 or TRBV12-4 and TRBJ2-3; 7 bases are a match to TRBD2. This CDR3 has 16 residues. The V and J ends lost 2 bases and 0 bases, in that order; junction bases with no gene match: 5. Here the CDR3 reads CASSLRGVGSTDTQYF. The CDR3 DNA reads TGTGCCAGCAGTTTACGGGGGGTGGGAAGCACAGATACGCAGTATTTT.

V gene TRBV7-6 combines with J gene TRBJ2-1, with 13 positions matching TRBD2. Germline values: CDR1 SGHVS, CDR2 FNYEAQ. The CDR3 loop spans 14 amino acids. Trimming removed 5 bases from V and 8 bases from J; junction bases left unmatched: 3. The CDR3 DNA sequence: TGTGCCAGCAGCCTACTAGCGGGAGGGGATGAGCAGTTCTTC. Translation: CASSLLAGGDEQFF. The entire variable domain, with the rest obtained from reference TRBV7-6 and TRBJ2-1, is as follows: GAGVSQSPRYKVTKRGQDVALRCDPISGHVSLYWYRQALGQGPEFLTYFNYEAQQDKSGLPNDRFSAERPEGSISTLTIQRTEQRDSAMYRCASSLLAGGDEQFFGPGTRLTVL.

Ten or more counts support this clone. The CDR3 loop reads CASSSLGGPQEQYF. As DNA, the CDR3 is TGTGCCAGCAGCTCATTAGGGGGGCCTCAGGAGCAGTACTTC. V is TRBV7-9 and J is TRBJ2-7; D possibly matches TRBD1 or TRBD2 (6 bases each). CDR3 length equals 14 residues. The germline V gene has CDR1 SEHNR and CDR2 FQNEAQ (reference sequence). V shed 4 bases and J shed 7 bases, with 17 bases lying between them.

This clone was recorded once. This rearrangement joins TRBV11-2 to TRBJ1-5, with D perhaps matching TRBD1 (5 bases). CDR1 is SGHAT and CDR2 is FQNNGV in the germline V gene. Trimming removed 2 bases from V and 1 base from J, with 12 bases in between. The CDR3 has 16 residues. DNA for the CDR3: TGTGCCAGCAGCTTAAGCAGGGCGGGAAGCAATCAGCCCCAGCATTTT. Its protein is CASSLSRAGSNQPQHF.

In its sample, this clone is medium-sized. The chain uses TRBV6-5 and TRBJ2-2; TRBD1 aligns across 9 bases. V lost 0 bases, J lost 7 bases, and 3 bases stayed unmatched. This CDR3 comprises 15 residues. Germline assignment: CDR1 MNHEY and CDR2 SVGAGI. CDR3 coding DNA: TGTGCCAGCAGTTACTCAGGACAGGGGAACGGGGAGCTGTTTTTT. This sequence encodes CASSYSGQGNGELFF.

This clone has only a few counts. This rearrangement joins TRBV6-2 or TRBV6-3 to TRBJ1-1; D not resolved. CDR1 is MNHEY, CDR2 SVGEGT, per germline. The germline V and J ends were trimmed by 0 bases and 5 bases, with 13 bases remaining between them. This CDR3 region has 15 residues. The CDR3 DNA is TGTGCCAGCAGTTACTCTTCAGTTACTGGGACTGAAGCTTTCTTT. This translates into CASSYSSVTGTEAFF.

The chain recombines TRBV6-1 with TRBJ1-2; possibly TRBD1 for D (5 bases). Germline CDR1 and CDR2: MNHNS and SASEGT. The CDR3 is made up of 14 amino acids. With 7 bases removed from V and 5 bases from J, the gap between germline ends came to 17 bases. This chain's CDR3 is CASISVQGLYGYTF. In DNA form, the CDR3 reads TGTGCCAGCATTTCGGTCCAGGGATTGTATGGCTACACCTTC.

This chain links TRBV20-1 with TRBJ2-7; TRBD1 aligns across 8 bases. After removal of 1 base from V and 6 bases from J, the junction contained 5 bases not matched to a gene. This CDR3 spans 13 amino acids. Germline CDR1 DFQATT, CDR2 SNEGSKA (reference sequence). The CDR3 region has the DNA TGCAGTGCTAGAGCTGGTACAGGGGGCGAGCAGTACGTC. This sequence encodes CSARAGTGGEQYV.

By sample share, this clone is medium-sized. The chain carries TRBV3-1 and TRBJ1-1, with no clear D. Trimming cost V 2 bases and J 4 bases, with 5 bases left between them. Per germline, CDR1 LGHDT and CDR2 YNNKEL (reference sequence). The CDR3 contains 12 residues. For the CDR3, the DNA is TGTGCCAGCAGCCAAAAGGGCACTGAAGCTTTCTTT. It specifies CASSQKGTEAFF.

By sample fraction, this clone is medium-sized. The rearrangement joins TRBV6-1 to TRBJ1-1; TRBD1 agrees at 10 bases. This CDR3 spans 12 amino acids. The germline V gene encodes CDR1 MNHNS and CDR2 SASEGT. The ends lost 4 bases at V and 12 bases at J; junction bases unmatched: 5. This chain's CDR3 is CASSAGQGITFF. The CDR3 coding sequence is TGTGCCAGCAGTGCGGGACAGGGGATAACTTTCTTT.

This clone was seen a few times. At one end the junction does not follow the germline gene, possibly because of a read error. The rearrangement joins TRBV6-2 or TRBV6-3 to TRBJ2-7; D is possibly TRBD2 (6 bases). Germline CDR1 and CDR2: MNHEY and SVGEGT. The CDR3 sequence is 16 residues long. As DNA, the CDR3 is TGTGCCAGCACCCTCGGTGTGGGAGGTGTGGCCTACGATCAGTACTTC. Translated, it gives CASTLGVGGVAYDQYF.

This clone was counted once. This chain connects TRBV11-3 to TRBJ2-5; 10 bases are a match to TRBD2. This CDR3 comprises 16 residues. V lost 7 bases, J lost 4 bases, and 12 bases stayed unmatched. Germline V gives CDR1 SGHNT, CDR2 YENEEA. The CDR3 DNA follows: TGTGCCAGCATCTCGGGACTAGCGAGAGTAGGAGAGACCCAGTACTTC. This codes for CASISGLARVGETQYF. The entire variable domain, with the rest obtained from reference TRBV11-3 and TRBJ2-5, is as follows: EAGVVQSPRYKIIEKKQPVAFWCNPISGHNTLYWYLQNLGQGPELLIRYENEEAVDDSQLPKDRFSAERLKGVDSTLKIQPAELGDSAVYLCASISGLARVGETQYFGPGTRLLVL.

The chain joins TRBV7-9 to TRBJ1-4, with 7 bases matching TRBD1. In germline, CDR1 is SEHNR, CDR2 FQNEAQ (reference sequence). Trimming cost V 4 bases and J 5 bases; bases outside gene matches: 4. This CDR3 contains 14 residues. The chain's CDR3 is CASSSGGWNEKLFF. As DNA, the CDR3 is TGTGCCAGCAGCTCAGGGGGATGGAATGAAAAACTGTTTTTT.

The CDR3 nucleotides read TGTGCCAGCAGCCAAGATTTGGCAGGGACCTATGGCTACACCTTC. This gives the protein CASSQDLAGTYGYTF. V is TRBV14 and J is TRBJ1-2; maybe TRBD1 (5 bases). The V and J ends lost 0 bases and 4 bases respectively, with 12 bases between them. This CDR3 region has 15 residues. Germline CDR1 SGHDN, CDR2 FVKESK.

This chain connects TRBV5-1 to TRBJ1-1, with D possibly matching TRBD1 (6 bases). Germline values: CDR1 SGHRS, CDR2 YFSETQ. The CDR3 spans 15 residues. Trimming stripped 0 bases from V and 5 bases from J, with 14 bases between. DNA of the CDR3: TGCGCCAGCAGCTTGGCCCAGGGGAGTCGGACTGAAGCTTTCTTT. Translation gives CASSLAQGSRTEAFF.